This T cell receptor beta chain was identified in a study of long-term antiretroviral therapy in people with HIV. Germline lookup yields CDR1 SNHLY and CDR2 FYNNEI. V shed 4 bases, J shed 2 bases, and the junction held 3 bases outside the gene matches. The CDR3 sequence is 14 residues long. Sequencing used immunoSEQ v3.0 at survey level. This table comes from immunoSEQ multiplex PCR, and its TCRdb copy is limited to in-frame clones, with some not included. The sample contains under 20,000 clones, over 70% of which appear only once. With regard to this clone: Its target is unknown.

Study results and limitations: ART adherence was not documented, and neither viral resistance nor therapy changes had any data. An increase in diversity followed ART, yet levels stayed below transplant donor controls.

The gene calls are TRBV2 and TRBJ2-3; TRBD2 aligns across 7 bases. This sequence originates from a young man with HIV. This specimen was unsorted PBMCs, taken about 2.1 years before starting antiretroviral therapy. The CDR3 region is CASSVREATDTQYF. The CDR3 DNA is TGTGCCAGCAGTGTTCGGGAGGCCACAGATACGCAGTATTTT. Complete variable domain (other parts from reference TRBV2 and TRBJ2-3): EPEVTQTPSHQVTQMGQEVILRCVPISNHLYFYWYRQILGQKVEFLVSFYNNEISEKSEIFDDQFSVERPDGSNFTLKIRSTKLEDSAMYFCASSVREATDTQYFGPGTRLTVL.